A selection of T cell receptor beta chains follows, all from one sample in a study of Graves' ophthalmopathy and Graves' hyperthyroidism. TCRdb fed the multiplex PCR reads into MiXCR, producing one record per CDR3 protein. Of about 550,000 distinct CDR3 sequences in the sample, less than 45% are singletons; the top ten hold around 4%. The sample taken for sequencing was peripheral blood or thyroid tissue (not recorded which). The receptors stem from an adult man with Graves' hyperthyroidism. Both conserved end residues are part of each CDR3. D genes are given only for firm matches. Some rows mark clone size as missing; the rest say once, few, many or name a class of expanded clone.

V gene: TRBV11-3; clone size: many; J gene: TRBJ2-2; D gene: -; CDR3 protein: CASSLIGSITGELFF; CDR3 DNA: TGTGCCAGCAGCTTAATCGGGAGTATCACCGGGGAGCTGTTTTTT
V gene: TRBV2; clone size: -; J gene: TRBJ1-3; D gene: -; CDR3 protein: CASRAKAGNTIYF; CDR3 DNA: TGTGCCAGCAGGGCGAAGGCTGGAAACACCATATATTTT
V gene: TRBV15; clone size: -; J gene: TRBJ2-7; D gene: TRBD1; CDR3 protein: CATSRNRDRAYEQYF; CDR3 DNA: TGTGCCACCAGCAGGAACCGGGACAGGGCCTACGAGCAGTACTTC
V gene: TRBV7-6; clone size: -; J gene: TRBJ2-3; D gene: TRBD2; CDR3 protein: CASSLGVGLAGSDTQYF; CDR3 DNA: TGCGCCAGCAGCTTAGGGGTGGGACTAGCGGGGTCAGATACGCAGTATTTT
V gene: TRBV6-1; clone size: -; J gene: TRBJ1-6; D gene: -; CDR3 protein: CASSEDNNNSPLHF; CDR3 DNA: TGTGCCAGCAGTGAAGACAATAATAATTCACCCCTCCACTTT
V gene: TRBV19; clone size: -; J gene: TRBJ1-5; D gene: -; CDR3 protein: CASMAGAQPQHF; CDR3 DNA: TGTGCCAGTATGGCGGGGGCACAGCCCCAGCATTTT
V gene: TRBV6-1; clone size: few; J gene: TRBJ1-1; D gene: -; CDR3 protein: CASIGQPMNTEAFF; CDR3 DNA: TGTGCCAGCATTGGACAGCCCATGAACACTGAAGCTTTCTTT
V gene: TRBV15; clone size: once; J gene: TRBJ1-2; D gene: -; CDR3 protein: CATSRDGGGYGYTF; CDR3 DNA: TGTGCCACCAGCAGAGACGGGGGCGGCTATGGCTACACCTTC
V gene: TRBV19; clone size: -; J gene: TRBJ1-6; D gene: TRBD1; CDR3 protein: CASSTGQNNPPLHF; CDR3 DNA: TGTGCCAGTAGTACGGGACAGAATAATCCACCCCTCCACTTT
V gene: TRBV15; clone size: few; J gene: TRBJ2-3; D gene: TRBD2; CDR3 protein: CATGLASTDTQYF; CDR3 DNA: TGTGCCACCGGACTAGCGAGCACAGATACGCAGTATTTT
V gene: TRBV5-1; clone size: few; J gene: TRBJ2-7; D gene: TRBD2; CDR3 protein: CASSQASGALTSYEQYF; CDR3 DNA: TGCGCCAGCAGCCAAGCTAGCGGGGCCCTTACCTCCTACGAGCAGTACTTC
V gene: TRBV10-3; clone size: -; J gene: TRBJ1-5; D gene: -; CDR3 protein: CAISEPGQHF; CDR3 DNA: TGTGCCATCAGTGAGCCGGGACAGCATTTT
V gene: TRBV19; clone size: -; J gene: TRBJ1-5; D gene: -; CDR3 protein: CASSIGRGGDQPQHF; CDR3 DNA: TGTGCCAGTAGTATAGGCAGGGGAGGGGATCAGCCCCAGCATTTT
V gene: TRBV15; clone size: -; J gene: TRBJ2-5; D gene: -; CDR3 protein: CATSRDRGGVETQYF; CDR3 DNA: TGTGCCACCAGCAGAGATAGGGGGGGAGTCGAGACCCAGTACTTC
V gene: TRBV20-1; clone size: once; J gene: TRBJ1-3; D gene: TRBD1; CDR3 protein: CSAEDRGIYGYTIYF; CDR3 DNA: TGCAGTGCTGAGGACAGGGGGATCTATGGCTACACCATATATTTT
V gene: TRBV6-5; clone size: few; J gene: TRBJ1-2; D gene: -; CDR3 protein: CASSPGDIGSYGYTF; CDR3 DNA: TGTGCCAGCAGCCCGGGGGACATCGGGAGCTATGGCTACACCTTC
V gene: TRBV3-1; clone size: -; J gene: TRBJ1-2; D gene: TRBD1; CDR3 protein: CASSQDRDRVDGYTF; CDR3 DNA: TGTGCCAGCAGCCAGGACCGGGACAGGGTCGATGGCTACACCTTC
V gene: TRBV20-1; clone size: -; J gene: TRBJ2-5; D gene: -; CDR3 protein: CSAAHSGIQETQYF; CDR3 DNA: TGCAGTGCCGCCCATAGCGGAATCCAAGAGACCCAGTACTTC
V gene: TRBV5-1; clone size: few; J gene: TRBJ1-3; D gene: -; CDR3 protein: CASSLDGRGGGNTIYF; CDR3 DNA: TGCGCCAGCAGCTTGGACGGACGAGGGGGTGGAAACACCATATATTTT
V gene: TRBV5-1; clone size: many; J gene: TRBJ1-1; D gene: -; CDR3 protein: CASSLVGGTAFF; CDR3 DNA: TGCGCCAGCAGCTTGGTGGGGGGGACGGCTTTCTTT
V gene: TRBV29-1; clone size: many; J gene: TRBJ2-5; D gene: TRBD1; CDR3 protein: CSAPTGGSQETQYF; CDR3 DNA: TGCAGCGCCCCGACAGGGGGATCTCAAGAGACCCAGTACTTC
V gene: TRBV4-1; clone size: many; J gene: TRBJ2-7; D gene: -; CDR3 protein: CASSWDLREQYF; CDR3 DNA: TGCGCCAGCAGCTGGGACTTGCGCGAGCAGTACTTC
V gene: TRBV29-1; clone size: -; J gene: TRBJ2-7; D gene: -; CDR3 protein: CSVESAGLYEQYF; CDR3 DNA: TGCAGCGTTGAATCGGCAGGGTTATACGAGCAGTACTTC
V gene: TRBV25-1; clone size: many; J gene: TRBJ2-7; D gene: -; CDR3 protein: CASSPGTSEQYF; CDR3 DNA: TGTGCCAGCAGTCCTGGGACGTCCGAGCAGTACTTC
V gene: TRBV10-3; clone size: many; J gene: TRBJ2-5; D gene: TRBD2; CDR3 protein: CAISDPGTSGIQETQYF; CDR3 DNA: TGTGCCATCAGTGACCCCGGGACTAGCGGGATTCAAGAGACCCAGTACTTC
V gene: TRBV20-1; clone size: -; J gene: TRBJ2-7; D gene: TRBD1; CDR3 protein: CSARAGTGTEQYF; CDR3 DNA: TGCAGTGCTAGAGCCGGGACAGGTACTGAGCAGTACTTC
V gene: TRBV20-1; clone size: many; J gene: TRBJ1-1; D gene: TRBD1; CDR3 protein: CSASLPGGGTEAFF; CDR3 DNA: TGCAGTGCTAGCTTACCAGGGGGCGGCACTGAAGCTTTCTTT
V gene: TRBV20-1; clone size: many; J gene: TRBJ1-6; D gene: -; CDR3 protein: CSARPLQGSNSPLHF; CDR3 DNA: TGCAGTGCTAGACCCCTACAGGGATCCAATTCACCCCTCCACTTT
V gene: TRBV24-1; clone size: -; J gene: TRBJ2-4; D gene: -; CDR3 protein: CATSPGWIQGKNIQYF; CDR3 DNA: TGTGCCACCAGCCCGGGGTGGATTCAGGGCAAAAACATTCAGTACTTC
V gene: TRBV29-1; clone size: many; J gene: TRBJ1-5; D gene: -; CDR3 protein: CSVDAGGNQPQHF; CDR3 DNA: TGCAGCGTGGACGCAGGAGGCAATCAGCCCCAGCATTTT
V gene: TRBV25-1; clone size: many; J gene: TRBJ1-2; D gene: -; CDR3 protein: CASSEVGTPGYTF; CDR3 DNA: TGTGCCAGCAGTGAAGTGGGGACACCAGGCTACACCTTC
V gene: TRBV29-1; clone size: -; J gene: TRBJ2-1; D gene: -; CDR3 protein: CSVVQQSSYNEQFF; CDR3 DNA: TGCAGTGTGGTGCAACAGAGCTCCTACAATGAGCAGTTCTTC
V gene: TRBV2; clone size: few; J gene: TRBJ2-1; D gene: -; CDR3 protein: CASSAARNEQFF; CDR3 DNA: TGTGCCAGCAGTGCCGCTCGGAATGAGCAGTTCTTC
V gene: TRBV5-1; clone size: many; J gene: TRBJ2-5; D gene: -; CDR3 protein: CASSLAVGKETQYF; CDR3 DNA: TGCGCCAGCAGCTTGGCGGTCGGGAAAGAGACCCAGTACTTC
V gene: TRBV20-1; clone size: many; J gene: TRBJ1-1; D gene: -; CDR3 protein: CSATRGANTEAFF; CDR3 DNA: TGCAGTGCCACGAGGGGGGCGAACACTGAAGCTTTCTTT
V gene: TRBV9; clone size: -; J gene: TRBJ2-2; D gene: TRBD1; CDR3 protein: CASSIRTGGLGTGELFF; CDR3 DNA: TGTGCCAGCAGCATACGGACAGGGGGTCTCGGCACCGGGGAGCTGTTTTTT
V gene: TRBV19; clone size: -; J gene: TRBJ2-1; D gene: TRBD1; CDR3 protein: CASSPRQGARTKDNEQFF; CDR3 DNA: TGTGCCAGTAGTCCACGACAGGGGGCAAGAACGAAGGACAATGAGCAGTTCTTC
V gene: TRBV19; clone size: -; J gene: TRBJ2-6; D gene: -; CDR3 protein: CASSIGVGANVLTF; CDR3 DNA: TGTGCCAGTAGTATAGGAGTTGGGGCCAACGTCCTGACTTTC
V gene: TRBV14; clone size: many; J gene: TRBJ2-5; D gene: -; CDR3 protein: CASSQDRAAETQYF; CDR3 DNA: TGTGCCAGCAGCCAAGATAGGGCGGCGGAGACCCAGTACTTC
V gene: TRBV5-4; clone size: -; J gene: TRBJ2-7; D gene: -; CDR3 protein: CASRITQVASYEQYF; CDR3 DNA: TGTGCCAGCAGGATAACACAGGTGGCATCCTACGAGCAGTACTTC
V gene: TRBV7-6; clone size: many; J gene: TRBJ1-2; D gene: -; CDR3 protein: CASSLAREPNYGYTF; CDR3 DNA: TGTGCCAGCAGCTTAGCGCGGGAGCCTAACTATGGCTACACCTTC
V gene: TRBV24-1; clone size: -; J gene: TRBJ2-2; D gene: TRBD1; CDR3 protein: CATSEGRQGRTGELFF; CDR3 DNA: TGTGCCACCAGTGAGGGAAGACAGGGGCGCACCGGGGAGCTGTTTTTT
V gene: TRBV7-2; clone size: -; J gene: TRBJ1-4; D gene: -; CDR3 protein: CASGLAPGNEKLFF; CDR3 DNA: TGTGCCAGCGGCTTGGCCCCGGGAAATGAAAAACTGTTTTTT
V gene: TRBV7-2; clone size: -; J gene: TRBJ1-5; D gene: -; CDR3 protein: CASSLEAGYSNQPQHF; CDR3 DNA: TGTGCCAGCAGCTTAGAAGCAGGGTATAGCAATCAGCCCCAGCATTTT
V gene: TRBV24-1; clone size: -; J gene: TRBJ1-1; D gene: TRBD1; CDR3 protein: CATSDPSGQRNTEAFF; CDR3 DNA: TGTGCCACCAGTGATCCCTCGGGACAGAGGAACACTGAAGCTTTCTTT
V gene: TRBV19; clone size: many; J gene: TRBJ2-7; D gene: -; CDR3 protein: CASSLGDSGLGAPIYEQYF; CDR3 DNA: TGTGCCAGTAGTCTGGGGGACTCTGGGCTGGGGGCGCCGATCTACGAGCAGTACTTC
V gene: TRBV29-1; clone size: many; J gene: TRBJ1-2; D gene: -; CDR3 protein: CSVDRAKDGYTF; CDR3 DNA: TGCAGCGTTGATAGGGCCAAGGATGGCTACACCTTC
V gene: TRBV11-2; clone size: many; J gene: TRBJ2-5; D gene: -; CDR3 protein: CASSIPGEETQYF; CDR3 DNA: TGTGCCAGCAGCATTCCGGGGGAAGAGACCCAGTACTTC
V gene: TRBV12-3/TRBV12-4; clone size: -; J gene: TRBJ2-1; D gene: -; CDR3 protein: CASSLGGASYNEQFF; CDR3 DNA: TGTGCCAGCAGTTTAGGGGGGGCGTCTTACAATGAGCAGTTCTTC
V gene: TRBV25-1; clone size: many; J gene: TRBJ1-2; D gene: TRBD1; CDR3 protein: CASSESGTGNGYTF; CDR3 DNA: TGTGCCAGCAGTGAAAGCGGGACAGGGAATGGCTACACCTTC
V gene: TRBV13; clone size: few; J gene: TRBJ1-3; D gene: -; CDR3 protein: CASSPLPAGNTIYF; CDR3 DNA: TGTGCCAGCAGCCCCCTTCCAGCTGGAAACACCATATATTTT
V gene: TRBV7-2; clone size: -; J gene: TRBJ2-1; D gene: -; CDR3 protein: CASSLGSNNEQFF; CDR3 DNA: TGTGCCAGCAGCTTGGGGAGCAACAATGAGCAGTTCTTC
V gene: TRBV25-1; clone size: -; J gene: TRBJ2-7; D gene: TRBD1; CDR3 protein: CASRDLDRADEQYF; CDR3 DNA: TGTGCCAGCAGGGATCTGGACAGGGCCGACGAGCAGTACTTC
V gene: TRBV19; clone size: many; J gene: TRBJ2-7; D gene: TRBD1; CDR3 protein: CASSNRGHEQYF; CDR3 DNA: TGTGCCAGTAGTAACAGGGGTCACGAGCAGTACTTC
V gene: TRBV7-9; clone size: -; J gene: TRBJ2-7; D gene: TRBD2; CDR3 protein: CASSQDKAAGISQAQYF; CDR3 DNA: TGTGCCAGCAGCCAAGATAAAGCAGCGGGAATCAGCCAAGCGCAGTACTTC
V gene: TRBV29-1; clone size: many; J gene: TRBJ2-2; D gene: TRBD2; CDR3 protein: CSVEGTSGSGELFF; CDR3 DNA: TGCAGCGTTGAAGGGACTAGCGGGAGCGGGGAGCTGTTTTTT
V gene: TRBV7-2; clone size: -; J gene: TRBJ2-7; D gene: TRBD2; CDR3 protein: CASSLEASGRVGNEQYF; CDR3 DNA: TGTGCCAGCAGCTTAGAGGCTAGCGGGAGGGTTGGCAATGAGCAGTACTTC
V gene: TRBV5-4; clone size: few; J gene: TRBJ2-5; D gene: TRBD1; CDR3 protein: CASSLGSRQGRETQYF; CDR3 DNA: TGTGCCAGCAGCTTGGGGTCCCGACAGGGAAGGGAGACCCAGTACTTC
V gene: TRBV20-1; clone size: -; J gene: TRBJ2-1; D gene: -; CDR3 protein: CSARDGLTNEQFF; CDR3 DNA: TGCAGTGCTAGAGATGGACTAACCAATGAGCAGTTCTTC